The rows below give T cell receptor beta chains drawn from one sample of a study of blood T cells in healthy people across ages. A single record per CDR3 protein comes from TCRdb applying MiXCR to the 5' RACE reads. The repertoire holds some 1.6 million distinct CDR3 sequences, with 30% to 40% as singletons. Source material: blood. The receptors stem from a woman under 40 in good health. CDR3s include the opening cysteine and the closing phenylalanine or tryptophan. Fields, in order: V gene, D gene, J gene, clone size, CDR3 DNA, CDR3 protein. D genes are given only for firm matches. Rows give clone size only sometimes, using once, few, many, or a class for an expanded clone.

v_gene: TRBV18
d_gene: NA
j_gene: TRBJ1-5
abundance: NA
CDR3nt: TGTGCCAGCTCTCTATCCGACGGTCAGCCCCAGCATTTT
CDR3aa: CASSLSDGQPQHF

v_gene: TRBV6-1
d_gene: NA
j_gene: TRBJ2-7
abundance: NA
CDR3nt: TGTGCCAGCAGTGAAATCTCTGTCTACGAGCAGTACTTC
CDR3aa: CASSEISVYEQYF

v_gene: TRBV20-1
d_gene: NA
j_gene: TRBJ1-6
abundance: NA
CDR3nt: TGCAGTGCTAGGTATATTGGACAGCCCAATTCACCCCTCCACTTT
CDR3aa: CSARYIGQPNSPLHF

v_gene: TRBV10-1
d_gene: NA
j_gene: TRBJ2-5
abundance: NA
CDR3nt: TGCGCCAGCAGTGCTACCGCGGGGGAGACCCAGTACTTC
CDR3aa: CASSATAGETQYF

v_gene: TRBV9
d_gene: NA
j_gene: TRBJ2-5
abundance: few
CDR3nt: TGTGCCAGCGGGGGGCCGCGCCAAGAGACCCAGTACTTC
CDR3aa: CASGGPRQETQYF

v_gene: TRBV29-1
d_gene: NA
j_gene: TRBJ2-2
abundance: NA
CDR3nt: TGCAGCCTGCGGAGCGGGAACACCGGGGAGCTGTTTTTT
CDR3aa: CSLRSGNTGELFF

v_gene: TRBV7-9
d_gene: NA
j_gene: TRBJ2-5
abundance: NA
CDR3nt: TGTGCCAGCAGACCTACTGTGGGGGAGACCCAGTACTTC
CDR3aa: CASRPTVGETQYF

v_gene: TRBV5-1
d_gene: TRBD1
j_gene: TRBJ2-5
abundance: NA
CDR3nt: TGCGCCAGCGGCCTCTTGTCAGGGGGCGCGTCAAAAGAGACCCAGTACTTC
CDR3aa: CASGLLSGGASKETQYF

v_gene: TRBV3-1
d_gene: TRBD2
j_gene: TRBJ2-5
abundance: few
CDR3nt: TGTGCCAGCAGCCTTGGGCTTACTAGCGGGAGTCAGGAGACCCAGTACTTC
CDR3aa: CASSLGLTSGSQETQYF

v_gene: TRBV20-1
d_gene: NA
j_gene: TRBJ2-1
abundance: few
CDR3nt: TGCAGTGCTAGAGATCCAGAGGCAGCCGCTAATGAGCAGTTCTTC
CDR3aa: CSARDPEAAANEQFF

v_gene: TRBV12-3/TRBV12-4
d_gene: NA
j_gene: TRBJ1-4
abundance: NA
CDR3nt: TGTGCCAGCAGTTTTTGGGATGAAAAACTGTTTTTT
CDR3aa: CASSFWDEKLFF

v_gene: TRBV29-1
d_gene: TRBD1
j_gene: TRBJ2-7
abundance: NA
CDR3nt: TGCAGCGTTGGGGACAGATTCTTATTCTACGAGCAGTACTTC
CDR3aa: CSVGDRFLFYEQYF

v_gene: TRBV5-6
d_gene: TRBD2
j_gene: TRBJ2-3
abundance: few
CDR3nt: TGTGCCAGCAGCTCCGATTCTAGCGGGAATACGCAGTATTTT
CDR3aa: CASSSDSSGNTQYF

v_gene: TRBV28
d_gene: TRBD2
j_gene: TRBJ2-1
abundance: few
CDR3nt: TGTGCCAGCAGCTTCCGGGACTATTATAACAATGAGCAGTTCTTC
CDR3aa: CASSFRDYYNNEQFF

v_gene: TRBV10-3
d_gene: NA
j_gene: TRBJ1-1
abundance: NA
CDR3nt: TGTGCCATCATCGGGGGGCCCTGGGACACTGAAGCTTTCTTT
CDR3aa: CAIIGGPWDTEAFF

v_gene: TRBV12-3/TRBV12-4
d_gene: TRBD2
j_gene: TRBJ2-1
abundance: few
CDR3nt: TGTGCCAGCAGTTTAATACTAGCGGGGGGGCATGAGCAGTTCTTC
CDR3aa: CASSLILAGGHEQFF

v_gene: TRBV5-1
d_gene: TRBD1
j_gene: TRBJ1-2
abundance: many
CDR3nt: TGTGCCAGCAGCTTGGGACAGGGGGATGGCTACACCTTC
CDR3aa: CASSLGQGDGYTF

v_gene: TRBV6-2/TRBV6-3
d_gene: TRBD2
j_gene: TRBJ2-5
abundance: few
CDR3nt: TGTGCCAGCAGTTACTCCGTACTAGCGGGAAAGTGGGAGACCCAGTACTTC
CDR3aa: CASSYSVLAGKWETQYF

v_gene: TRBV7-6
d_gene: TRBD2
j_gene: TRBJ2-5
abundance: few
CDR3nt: TGTGCCAGCAGCTTAGGGACTAGCGGGGCCTCCCAAGAGACCCAGTACTTC
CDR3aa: CASSLGTSGASQETQYF

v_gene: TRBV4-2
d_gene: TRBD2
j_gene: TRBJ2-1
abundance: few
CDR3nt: TGTGCCAGCAGCCAACCCCCGGGACTAGCGGGAGACAATGAGCAGTTCTTC
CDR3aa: CASSQPPGLAGDNEQFF

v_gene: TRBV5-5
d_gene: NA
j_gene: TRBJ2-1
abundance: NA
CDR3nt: TGTGCCAGCAGCCCCGGACTGATTAACAATGAGCAGTTCTTC
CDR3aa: CASSPGLINNEQFF

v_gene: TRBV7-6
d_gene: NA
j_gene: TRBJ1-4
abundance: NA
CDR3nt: TGTGCCAGCAGCTTAGCGGACAGCCTTAATGAAAAACTGCTTTTT
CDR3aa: CASSLADSLNEKLLF

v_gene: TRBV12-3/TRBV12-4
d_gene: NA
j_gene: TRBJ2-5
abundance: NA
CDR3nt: TGTGCCAGCAATATGTGGGGGGAACAAGAGACCCAGTACTTC
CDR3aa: CASNMWGEQETQYF

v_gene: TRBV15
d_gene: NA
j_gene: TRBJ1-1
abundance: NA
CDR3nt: TGTGCCACCAGCAGAGGACAGACCGAAGCTTTCTTT
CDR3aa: CATSRGQTEAFF

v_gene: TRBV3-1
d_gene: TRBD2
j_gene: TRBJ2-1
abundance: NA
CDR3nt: TGTGCCAGCAGCAGCCTAGCGGGGGATTTCTACAATGAGCAGTTCTTC
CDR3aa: CASSSLAGDFYNEQFF

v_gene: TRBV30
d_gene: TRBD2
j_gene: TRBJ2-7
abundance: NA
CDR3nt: TGTGCCTGGAGTGTCACTAGCGGATTCTACGAGCAGTACTTC
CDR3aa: CAWSVTSGFYEQYF

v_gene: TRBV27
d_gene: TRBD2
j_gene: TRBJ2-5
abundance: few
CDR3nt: TGTGCCAGCAGTTTATTGGCAGGGACGGGAGGAGAGACCCAGTACTTC
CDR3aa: CASSLLAGTGGETQYF

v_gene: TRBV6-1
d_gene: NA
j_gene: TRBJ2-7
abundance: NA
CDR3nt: TGTGCCAGCAGTGAATACGGGTCTGGCTTCCTCGAGCAGTACTTC
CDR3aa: CASSEYGSGFLEQYF

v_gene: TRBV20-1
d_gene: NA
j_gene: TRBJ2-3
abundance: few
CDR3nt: TGCAGTGCTAGACCCGGGACGGACAACATCGGTACGCAGTATTTT
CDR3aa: CSARPGTDNIGTQYF

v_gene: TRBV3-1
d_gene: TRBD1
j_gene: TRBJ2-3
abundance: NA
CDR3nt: TGTGCCAGCAGCCAGACAGACAGGGTAAACACAGATACGCAGTATTTT
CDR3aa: CASSQTDRVNTDTQYF

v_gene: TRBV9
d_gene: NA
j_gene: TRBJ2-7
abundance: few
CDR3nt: TGTGCCAGCAGTGTCTCCGGGACCGGGTTCTACGAGCAGTACTTC
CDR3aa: CASSVSGTGFYEQYF

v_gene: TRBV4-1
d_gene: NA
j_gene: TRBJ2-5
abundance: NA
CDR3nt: TGCGCCAGCAGCCAAGATAACCGGGGGCTGGAGTACTTC
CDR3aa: CASSQDNRGLEYF

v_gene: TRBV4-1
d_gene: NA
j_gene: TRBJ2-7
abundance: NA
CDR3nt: TGCGCCAGCAGTTGGACACTATTTTACGAGCAGTACTTC
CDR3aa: CASSWTLFYEQYF

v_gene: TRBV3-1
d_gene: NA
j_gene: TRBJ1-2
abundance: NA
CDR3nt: TGTGCCAGCAGCCAAGATTTGGGATCGGCTAACTATGGCTACACCTTC
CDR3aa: CASSQDLGSANYGYTF

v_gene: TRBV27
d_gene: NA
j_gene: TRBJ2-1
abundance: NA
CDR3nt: TGTGCCAGCAGTTTAAAACGGCCCTCCCACAATGAGCAGTTCTTC
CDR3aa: CASSLKRPSHNEQFF

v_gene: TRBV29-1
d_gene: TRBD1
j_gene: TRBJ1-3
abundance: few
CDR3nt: TGCAGCGTCGCGACAGGGGTAAACACCATATATTTT
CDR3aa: CSVATGVNTIYF

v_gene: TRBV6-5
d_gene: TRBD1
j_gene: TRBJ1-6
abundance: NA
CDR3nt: TGTGCCAGCAGTTACGGGACAGAAGGGTCACCCCTCCACTTT
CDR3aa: CASSYGTEGSPLHF

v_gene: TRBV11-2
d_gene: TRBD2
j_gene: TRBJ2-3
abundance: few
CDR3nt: TGTGCCAGCAGCTTATCTGCGGGAGGGGACACAGATACGCAGTATTTT
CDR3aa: CASSLSAGGDTDTQYF

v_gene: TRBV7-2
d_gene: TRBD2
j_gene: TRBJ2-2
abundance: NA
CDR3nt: TGTGCCAGCAGCTTAGTACTAGCGGGAGCTGCGAACACCGGGGAGCTGTTTTTT
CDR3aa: CASSLVLAGAANTGELFF

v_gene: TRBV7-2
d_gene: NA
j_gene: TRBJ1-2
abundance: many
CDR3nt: TGTGCCAGCAGCCCGGGACAATTCTATGGCTACACCTTC
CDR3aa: CASSPGQFYGYTF

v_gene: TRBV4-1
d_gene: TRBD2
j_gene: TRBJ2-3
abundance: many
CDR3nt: TGCGCCAGCAGCCAATCGGGACTAGCTGTGGATACGCAGTATTTT
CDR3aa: CASSQSGLAVDTQYF

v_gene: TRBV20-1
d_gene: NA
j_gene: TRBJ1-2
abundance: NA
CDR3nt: TGCAGTGCTAGAGACGCAACAGGGAACTATGGCTACACCTTC
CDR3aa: CSARDATGNYGYTF

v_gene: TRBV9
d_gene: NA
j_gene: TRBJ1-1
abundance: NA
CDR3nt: TGTGCCAGCAGCTTAAGCCCCGGAGAGGGGCCTGAAGCTTTCTTT
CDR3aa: CASSLSPGEGPEAFF

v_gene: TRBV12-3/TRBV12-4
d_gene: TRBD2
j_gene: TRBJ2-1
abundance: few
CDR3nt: TGTGCCAGCAGTAAACTTAGCGGGTACAATGAGCAGTTCTTC
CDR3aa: CASSKLSGYNEQFF

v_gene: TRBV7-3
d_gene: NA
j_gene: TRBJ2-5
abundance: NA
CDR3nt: TGTGCCAGCAGCTTAAATGGGGGCCAGGTGACTGGGGAGACCCAGTACTTC
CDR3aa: CASSLNGGQVTGETQYF

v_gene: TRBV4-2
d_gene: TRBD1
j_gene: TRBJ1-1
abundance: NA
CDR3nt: TGTGCCAGCAGCCAAGGACAGACGAACAGATTGAACGGTGGGGACAGGGGTAAGAACACTGAAGCTTTCTTT
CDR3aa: CASSQGQTNRLNGGDRGKNTEAFF

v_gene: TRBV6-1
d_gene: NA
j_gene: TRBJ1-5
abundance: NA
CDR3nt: TGTGCCAGCAGTGATCCCGGGCTCAATCAGCCCCAGCATTTT
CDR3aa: CASSDPGLNQPQHF

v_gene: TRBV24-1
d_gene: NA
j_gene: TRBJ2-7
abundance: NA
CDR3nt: TGTGCCACCAGTGAAGCAGGGGGGAACCACGAGCAGTACTTC
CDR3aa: CATSEAGGNHEQYF

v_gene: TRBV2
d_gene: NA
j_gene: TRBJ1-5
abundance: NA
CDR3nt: TGTGCCAGCAGTGAAGAGACATCTCAAAATCAGCCCCAGCATTTT
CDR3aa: CASSEETSQNQPQHF

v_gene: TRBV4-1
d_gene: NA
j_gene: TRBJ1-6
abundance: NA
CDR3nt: TGCGCCAGCAGCCAAGGGGAGTTCTATAATTCACCCCTCCACTTT
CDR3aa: CASSQGEFYNSPLHF

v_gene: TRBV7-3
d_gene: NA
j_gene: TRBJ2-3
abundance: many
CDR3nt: TGTGCCAGCAGCTTAACAACACTATCCACAGATACGCAGTATTTT
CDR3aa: CASSLTTLSTDTQYF

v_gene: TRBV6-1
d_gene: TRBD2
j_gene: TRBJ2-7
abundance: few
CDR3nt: TGTGCCAGCACCACGAGCGGGGGGACTCTCTACGAGCAGTACTTC
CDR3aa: CASTTSGGTLYEQYF

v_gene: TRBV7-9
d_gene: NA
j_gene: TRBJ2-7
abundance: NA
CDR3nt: TGTGCCAGCAGCCTTGGGACTCTTATTTGGGACGAGCAGTACTTC
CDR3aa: CASSLGTLIWDEQYF

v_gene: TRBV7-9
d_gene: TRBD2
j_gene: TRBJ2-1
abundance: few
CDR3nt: TGTGCCAGCAGCTCCGAAAGAACTAGCGCAAAATTCCATGAGCAGTTCTTC
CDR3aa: CASSSERTSAKFHEQFF

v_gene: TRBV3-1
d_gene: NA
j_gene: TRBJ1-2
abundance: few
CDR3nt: TGTGCCAGCAGCCAAGATATCAAGGCATACTATGGCTACACCTTC
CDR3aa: CASSQDIKAYYGYTF